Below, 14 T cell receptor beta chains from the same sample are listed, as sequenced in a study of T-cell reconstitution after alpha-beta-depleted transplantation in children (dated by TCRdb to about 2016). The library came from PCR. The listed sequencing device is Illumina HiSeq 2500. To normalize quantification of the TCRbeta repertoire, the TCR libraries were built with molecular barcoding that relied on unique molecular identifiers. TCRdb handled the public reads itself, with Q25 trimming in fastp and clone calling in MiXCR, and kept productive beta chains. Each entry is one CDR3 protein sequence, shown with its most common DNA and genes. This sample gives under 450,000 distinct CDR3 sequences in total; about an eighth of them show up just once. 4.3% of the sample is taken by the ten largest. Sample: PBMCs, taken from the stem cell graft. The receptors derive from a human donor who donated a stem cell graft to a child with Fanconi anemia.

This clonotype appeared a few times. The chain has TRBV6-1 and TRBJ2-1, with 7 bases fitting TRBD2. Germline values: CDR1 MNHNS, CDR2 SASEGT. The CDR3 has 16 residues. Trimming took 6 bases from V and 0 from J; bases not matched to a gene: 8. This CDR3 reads CASRSREGYSYNEQFF. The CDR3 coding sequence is TGTGCCAGCAGGTCAAGGGAGGGGTACTCCTACAATGAGCAGTTCTTC.

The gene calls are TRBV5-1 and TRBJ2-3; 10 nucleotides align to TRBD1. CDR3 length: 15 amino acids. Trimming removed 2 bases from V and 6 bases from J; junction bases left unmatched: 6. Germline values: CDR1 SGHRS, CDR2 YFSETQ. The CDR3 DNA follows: TGCGCCAGCAGCTTCACCGGGACAGGGGTGGATACGCAGTATTTT. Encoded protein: CASSFTGTGVDTQYF.

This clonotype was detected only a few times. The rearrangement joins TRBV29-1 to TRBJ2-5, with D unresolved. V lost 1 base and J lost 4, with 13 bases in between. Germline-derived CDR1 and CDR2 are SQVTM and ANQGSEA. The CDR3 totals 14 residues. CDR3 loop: CSVEGGSTGETQYF. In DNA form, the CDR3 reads TGCAGCGTTGAAGGTGGATCGACGGGAGAGACCCAGTACTTC.

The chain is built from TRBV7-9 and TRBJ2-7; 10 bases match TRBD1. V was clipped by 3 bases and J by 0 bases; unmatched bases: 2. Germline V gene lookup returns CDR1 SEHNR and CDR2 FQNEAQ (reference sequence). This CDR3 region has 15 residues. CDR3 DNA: TGTGCCAGCAGCTTCGGGACAGGGGCCTCCTACGAGCAGTACTTC. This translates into CASSFGTGASYEQYF.

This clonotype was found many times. Written as DNA, the CDR3 is TGTGCCAGCAGCTTGGCGGTTGGAAACACTGAAGCTTTCTTT. This encodes CASSLAVGNTEAFF. The chain is built from TRBV5-6 and TRBJ1-1, with no clear D. CDR3 length: 14 residues. V dropped 0 bases and J dropped 2 bases, with 8 bases sitting between them. CDR1 and CDR2 from the germline V gene are SGHDT and YYEEEE.

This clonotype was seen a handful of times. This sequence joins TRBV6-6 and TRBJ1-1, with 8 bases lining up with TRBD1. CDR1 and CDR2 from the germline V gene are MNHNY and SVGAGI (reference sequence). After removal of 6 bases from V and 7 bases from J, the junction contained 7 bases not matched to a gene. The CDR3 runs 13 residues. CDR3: CASSDRGRDEAFF. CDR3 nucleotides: TGTGCCAGCAGCGACAGGGGTCGGGATGAAGCTTTCTTT.

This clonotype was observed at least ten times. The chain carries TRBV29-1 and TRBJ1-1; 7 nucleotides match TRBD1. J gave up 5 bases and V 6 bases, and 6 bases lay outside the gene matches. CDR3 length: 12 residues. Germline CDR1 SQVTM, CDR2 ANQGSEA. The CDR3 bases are TGCAGCGTCGACAGGGCGCGTACTGAAGCTTTCTTT. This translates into CSVDRARTEAFF. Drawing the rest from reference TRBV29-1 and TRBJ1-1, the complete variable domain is SAVISQKPSRDICQRGTSLTIQCQVDSQVTMMFWYRQQPGQSLTLIATANQGSEATYESGFVIDKFPISRPNLTFSTLTVSNMSPEDSSIYLCSVDRARTEAFFGQGTRLTVV.

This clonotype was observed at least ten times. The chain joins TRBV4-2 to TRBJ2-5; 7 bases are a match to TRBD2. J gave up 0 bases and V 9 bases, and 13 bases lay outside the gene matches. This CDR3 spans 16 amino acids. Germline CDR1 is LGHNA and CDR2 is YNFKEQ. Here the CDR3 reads CASIPKGLADQETQYF. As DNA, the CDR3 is TGTGCCAGTATACCTAAGGGGCTAGCGGACCAAGAGACCCAGTACTTC.

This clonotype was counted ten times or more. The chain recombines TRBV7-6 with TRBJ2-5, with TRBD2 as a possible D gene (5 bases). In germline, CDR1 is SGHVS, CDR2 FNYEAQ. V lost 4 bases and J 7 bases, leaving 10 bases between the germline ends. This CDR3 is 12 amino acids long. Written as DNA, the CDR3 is TGTGCCAGCAGCTCCCCTGAGGGGACCCAGTACTTC. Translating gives CASSSPEGTQYF.

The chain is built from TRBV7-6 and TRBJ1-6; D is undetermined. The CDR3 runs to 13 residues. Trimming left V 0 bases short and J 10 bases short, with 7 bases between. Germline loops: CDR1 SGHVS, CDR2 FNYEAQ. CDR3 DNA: TGTGCCAGCAGCTTAGCGGGATACTCACCCCTCCACTTT. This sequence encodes CASSLAGYSPLHF. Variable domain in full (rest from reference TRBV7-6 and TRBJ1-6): GAGVSQSPRYKVTKRGQDVALRCDPISGHVSLYWYRQALGQGPEFLTYFNYEAQQDKSGLPNDRFSAERPEGSISTLTIQRTEQRDSAMYRCASSLAGYSPLHFGNGTRLTVT.

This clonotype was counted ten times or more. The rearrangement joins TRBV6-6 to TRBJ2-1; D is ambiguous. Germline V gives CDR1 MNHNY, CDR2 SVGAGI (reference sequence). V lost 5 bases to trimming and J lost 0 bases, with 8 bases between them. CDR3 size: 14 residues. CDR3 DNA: TGTGCCAGCAGTCCTAAGAACTCCTACAATGAGCAGTTCTTC. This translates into CASSPKNSYNEQFF.

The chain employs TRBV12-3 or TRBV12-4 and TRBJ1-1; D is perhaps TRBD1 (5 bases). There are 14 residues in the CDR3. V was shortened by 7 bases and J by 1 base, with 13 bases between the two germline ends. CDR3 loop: CASKLGAGNTEAFF. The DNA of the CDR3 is TGTGCCAGCAAATTAGGGGCGGGGAACACTGAAGCTTTCTTT.

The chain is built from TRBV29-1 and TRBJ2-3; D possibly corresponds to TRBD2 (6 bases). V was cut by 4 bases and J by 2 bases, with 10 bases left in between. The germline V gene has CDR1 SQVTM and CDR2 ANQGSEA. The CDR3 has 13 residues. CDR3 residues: CSVGGLLTDTQYF. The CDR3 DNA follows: TGCAGCGTTGGGGGACTTCTCACAGATACGCAGTATTTT.

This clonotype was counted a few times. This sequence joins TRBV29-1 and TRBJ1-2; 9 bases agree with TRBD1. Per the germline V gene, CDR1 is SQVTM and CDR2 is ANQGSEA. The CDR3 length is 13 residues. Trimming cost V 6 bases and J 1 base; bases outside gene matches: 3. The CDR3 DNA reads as TGCAGCGTCGGGGACAGGGTTAACTATGGCTACACCTTC. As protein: CSVGDRVNYGYTF.